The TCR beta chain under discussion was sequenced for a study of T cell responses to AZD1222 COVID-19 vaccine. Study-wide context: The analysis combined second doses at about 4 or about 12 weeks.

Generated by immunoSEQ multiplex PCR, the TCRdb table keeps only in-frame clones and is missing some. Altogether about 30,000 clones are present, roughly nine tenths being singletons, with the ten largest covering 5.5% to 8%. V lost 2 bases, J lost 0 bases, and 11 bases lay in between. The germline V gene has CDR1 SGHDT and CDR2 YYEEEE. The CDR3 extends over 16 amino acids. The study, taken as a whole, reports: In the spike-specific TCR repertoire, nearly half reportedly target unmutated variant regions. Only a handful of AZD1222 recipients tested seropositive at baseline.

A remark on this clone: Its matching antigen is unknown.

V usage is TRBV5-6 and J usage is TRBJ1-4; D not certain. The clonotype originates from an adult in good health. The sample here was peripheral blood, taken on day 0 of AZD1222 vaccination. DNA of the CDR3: TGTGCCAGCAGCTTTTTTGGTTTCGCAACTAATGAAAAACTGTTTTTT. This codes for CASSFFGFATNEKLFF.